This entry is about one T cell receptor (beta chain). The sample is drawn from a study of T cells in tumors after PD-1 blockade. At the level of the study: Prior checkpoint blockade, systemic immunosuppressant use, or anti-cancer therapy within 4 weeks excluded patients. Some patients also took daily vismodegib 150 mg during anti-PD-1 treatment. Either cemiplimab 350 mg every 2 weeks or pembrolizumab 200 mg every 3 weeks was given.

Profiling relied on immunoSEQ multiplex PCR, and the TCRdb table lists in-frame clones only, not all of them. The repertoire has 55,000 to 65,000 clones, 80% of them found once; the top ten carry around an eighth. Trimming took off 3 bases at V and 0 bases at J, with 3 bases between the two ends. The germline gives CDR1 SGHNT, CDR2 YENEEA. This CDR3 is built from 14 residues. Template: tumor biopsy or peripheral blood genomic DNA, roughly 550-6,004 ng per sample. The chain links TRBV11-3 to TRBJ2-6; D uncertain. The TCR comes from a human donor with basal cell carcinoma. The sequencing used PBMCs, collected before anti-PD-1 treatment. The CDR3 loop reads CASSFSSGANVLTF. CDR3 sequence (DNA): TGTGCCAGCAGCTTTTCCTCTGGGGCCAACGTCCTGACTTTC.